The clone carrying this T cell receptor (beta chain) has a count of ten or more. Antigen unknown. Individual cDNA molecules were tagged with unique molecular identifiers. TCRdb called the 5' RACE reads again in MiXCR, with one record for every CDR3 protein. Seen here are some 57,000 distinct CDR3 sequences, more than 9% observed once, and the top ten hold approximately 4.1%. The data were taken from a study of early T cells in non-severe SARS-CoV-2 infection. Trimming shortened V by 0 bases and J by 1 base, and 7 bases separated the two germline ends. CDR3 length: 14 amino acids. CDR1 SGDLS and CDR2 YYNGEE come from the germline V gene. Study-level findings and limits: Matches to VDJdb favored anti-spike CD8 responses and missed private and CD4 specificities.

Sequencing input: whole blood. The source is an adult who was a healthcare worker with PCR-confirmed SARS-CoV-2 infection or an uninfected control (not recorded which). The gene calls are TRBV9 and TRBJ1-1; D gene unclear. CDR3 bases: TGTGCCAGCAGCGTAGTTGGGGAGAACACTGAAGCTTTCTTT. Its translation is CASSVVGENTEAFF.